This T cell receptor (beta chain) was captured by sequencing in a study of blood T cells in healthy people across ages. Sample-barcoded 5' priming and a J-beta primer mix drove a second PCR of about 6 to 12 cycles. MiXCR, run by TCRdb on the 5' RACE reads, gives a single entry per CDR3 protein. The data contain about 730,000 distinct CDR3 sequences, around 46% of them singletons. The CDR3 has 17 amino acids. The germline V gene has CDR1 SGHVS and CDR2 FQNEAQ. Trimming at V came to 1 base and at J to 2 bases, leaving 9 bases not matched to a gene. This clonotype was seen repeatedly, ten times or more. The TCR originated in an older woman in good health. Sample: blood. The chain joins TRBV7-8 to TRBJ2-5, with 8 bases that match TRBD2. The CDR3 DNA reads TGTGCCAGCAGCTTAGTGGTGGATGCGGGAGGACAAGAGACCCAGTACTTC. Protein product: CASSLVVDAGGQETQYF.